The clone carrying this T cell receptor (beta chain) was observed a few times. The data originate from a study of radiation and T cells in renal cell carcinoma. For the study at large: Nephrectomy followed 15 Gy stereotactic body radiation by 4 weeks.

Assay: immunoSEQ multiplex PCR; the TCRdb copy retains only in-frame clones and omits some. The sample has 140,000 or so clones, 88% seen once. Trimming left V 5 bases short and J 4 bases short, with 17 bases between. Germline CDR1 is SGHNT and CDR2 is YENEEA. The CDR3 spans 15 residues. The time point is: baseline pretreatment blood. Specified treatment: 15 Gy SBRT to primary tumor, nephrectomy 4 weeks later. Here the sequenced sample was blood, taken from a patient whose treatment included radiotherapy and nephrectomy. The sequence was obtained from a woman between 45 and 65 years old with renal cell carcinoma. The chain couples TRBV11-3 to TRBJ1-1, with D hard to call. The CDR3 loop reads CASSQEPTVGTEAFF. In nucleotides, the CDR3 is TGTGCCAGCAGCCAGGAACCTACAGTGGGCACTGAAGCTTTCTTT.